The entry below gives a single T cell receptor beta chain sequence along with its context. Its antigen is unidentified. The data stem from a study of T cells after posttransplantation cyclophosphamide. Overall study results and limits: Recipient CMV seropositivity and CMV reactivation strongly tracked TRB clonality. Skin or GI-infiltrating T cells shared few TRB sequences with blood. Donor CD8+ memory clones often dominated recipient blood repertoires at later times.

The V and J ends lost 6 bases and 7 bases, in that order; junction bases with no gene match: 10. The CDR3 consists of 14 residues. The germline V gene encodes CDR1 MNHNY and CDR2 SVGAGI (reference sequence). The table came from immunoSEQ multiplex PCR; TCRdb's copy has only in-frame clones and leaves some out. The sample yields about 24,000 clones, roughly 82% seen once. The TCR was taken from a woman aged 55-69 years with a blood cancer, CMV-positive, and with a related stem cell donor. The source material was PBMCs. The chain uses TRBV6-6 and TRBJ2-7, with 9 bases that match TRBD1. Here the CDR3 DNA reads TGTGCCAGCAGGGAGACAGGGGGATCTGGGGAGCAGTACTTC. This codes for CASRETGGSGEQYF.